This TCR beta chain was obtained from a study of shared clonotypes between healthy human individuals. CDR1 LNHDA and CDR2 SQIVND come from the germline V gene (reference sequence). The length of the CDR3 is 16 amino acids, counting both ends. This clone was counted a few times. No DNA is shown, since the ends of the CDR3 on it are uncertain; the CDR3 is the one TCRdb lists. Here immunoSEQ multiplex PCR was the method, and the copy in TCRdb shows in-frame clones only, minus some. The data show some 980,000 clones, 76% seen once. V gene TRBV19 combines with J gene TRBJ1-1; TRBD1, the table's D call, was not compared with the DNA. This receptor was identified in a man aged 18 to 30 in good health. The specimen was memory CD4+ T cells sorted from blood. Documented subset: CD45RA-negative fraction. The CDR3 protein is CASSIRARGGNTEAFF.